The 11 T cell receptor beta chains listed next were all sequenced from one sample in a study of Ad26.COV2.S vaccination and SARS-CoV-2 variants. Treatment: roughly 20 received Ad26.COV2.S at low or high dose, single or two shots; about 5 received placebo; per-sample allocation not given. All samples were drawn on day 63, counting from the first vaccine or placebo injection. Some clones are missing from TCRdb's copy, which holds only in-frame ones; the method was immunoSEQ multiplex PCR. The sample lists fewer than 400,000 clones, about nine tenths occurring once. Sample: peripheral blood, taken in a trial of Ad26.COV2.S vaccine versus placebo. These receptors were collected from a person aged 18-65 years who received the Ad26.COV2.S COVID-19 vaccine or a placebo.

The V and J genes are TRBV7-2 and TRBJ1-2; D uncertain. CDR3 length: 13 amino acids. Trimming left V 1 base short and J 5 bases short, with 8 bases between. Germline CDR1 SGHTA, CDR2 FQGNSA. The CDR3 region is CASSLGGEYGYTF. The CDR3 region has the DNA TGTGCCAGCAGCTTAGGCGGGGAGTATGGCTACACCTTC.

V usage is TRBV11-3 and J usage is TRBJ2-1; D is possibly TRBD1 (6 bases). V was clipped by 5 bases and J by 0 bases, with 11 bases between them. Germline V gene data show CDR1 as SGHNT and CDR2 as YENEEA. This CDR3 region has 15 residues. In DNA, the CDR3 is TGTGCCAGCAGCAGGGGGTACTTCTCCTACAATGAGCAGTTCTTC. Amino acids: CASSRGYFSYNEQFF.

The V call is TRBV28, the J call TRBJ2-5, with 14 bases lining up with TRBD2. With 5 bases clipped from V and 4 bases from J, the junction kept 9 bases outside the gene matches. CDR3 length: 17 residues. Germline CDR1 and CDR2: MDHEN and SYDVKM. As DNA, the CDR3 is TGTGCCAGCAGTCTGGGGGGACTAGCGGGAGTAAGAGAGACCCAGTACTTC. The encoded protein is CASSLGGLAGVRETQYF.

The V gene is TRBV4-2, the J gene TRBJ2-3; TRBD2 matches 8 bases. Germline V lookup: CDR1 LGHNA, CDR2 YNFKEQ. The V segment lost 4 bases and the J segment 2 bases; nucleotides outside the gene matches: 8. The CDR3 is 16 amino acids. The CDR3 nucleotides are TGTGCCAGCAGCCCCGGGGTAGCGGGACCCACAGATACGCAGTATTTT. Encoded protein: CASSPGVAGPTDTQYF.

The chain combines TRBV5-1 with TRBJ1-2, with 7 positions matching TRBD1. The CDR3 consists of 15 residues. V lost 1 base, J lost 1 base, and 4 bases stayed unmatched. Germline V CDR1 and CDR2: SGHRS, YFSETQ. CDR3 residues: CASSLQGGGNYGYTF. CDR3 DNA sequence: TGCGCCAGCAGCTTGCAAGGGGGCGGTAACTATGGCTACACCTTC.

This chain connects TRBV28 to TRBJ2-7; possibly TRBD1 for D (6 bases). This CDR3 contains 15 residues. Germline CDR1 and CDR2: MDHEN and SYDVKM. V gave up 5 bases and J gave up 2 bases, with 16 bases separating them. CDR3 in DNA: TGTGCCAGCAGTCCTAGGGCCAGGGGCCCCTACGAGCAGTACTTC. The encoded protein is CASSPRARGPYEQYF.

The rearrangement joins TRBV7-2 to TRBJ1-5; D is ambiguous. Germline V gene lookup returns CDR1 SGHTA and CDR2 FQGNSA. This CDR3 contains 14 residues. The ends were cut back, 1 base at V and 1 base at J, with 5 bases in the middle. This chain's CDR3 is CASSLGVSNQPQHF. The DNA of the CDR3 is TGTGCCAGCAGCTTAGGAGTAAGCAATCAGCCCCAGCATTTT.

This CDR3 reads CASSLQGVGLEAFF. DNA of the CDR3: TGTGCCAGCAGCTTACAAGGGGTAGGGTTGGAAGCTTTCTTT. The chain employs TRBV11-3 and TRBJ1-1; D is perhaps TRBD1 (5 bases). CDR3 length: 14 residues. Germline CDR1 SGHNT, CDR2 YENEEA. V shed 2 bases and J shed 8 bases, with 15 bases lying between them.

The chain has TRBV14 and TRBJ2-7, with 8 nucleotides matching TRBD2. This CDR3 region has 17 residues. V gave up 3 bases and J gave up 5 bases; unmatched junction bases: 15. Looked up from germline, CDR1 is SGHDN and CDR2 is FVKESK. The chain's CDR3 is CASSQSTPGLGINEQYF. The CDR3 nucleotides are TGTGCCAGCAGCCAGTCCACCCCGGGACTAGGGATCAACGAGCAGTACTTC.

V is TRBV4-1 and J is TRBJ2-7, with 10 bases fitting TRBD1. Germline CDR1 MGHRA, CDR2 YSYEKL. The CDR3 has 14 amino acids. Trimming took 4 bases from V and 4 from J; bases not matched to a gene: 4. The CDR3 coding sequence is TGCGCCAGCAGCCTTCGGACAGGGGGTTACGAGCAGTACTTC. Translating it yields CASSLRTGGYEQYF.

V is TRBV3-1 (or the pseudogene TRBV3-2) and J is TRBJ1-2; a possible D gene is TRBD1 (6 bases). Germline V lookup: CDR1 LGHDT, CDR2 YNNKEL (reference sequence). The CDR3 is 16 amino acids. Deletions cut 0 bases from V and 2 bases from J, with 13 bases between. The CDR3 region has the DNA TGTGCCAGCAGCCAAGAAGCTTACAGGGAGAACTATGGCTACACCTTC. Translated: CASSQEAYRENYGYTF.